This TCR beta chain is drawn from a study of cytomegalovirus exposure and HLA in healthy donors. Study in general: Sequencing of approximately 190 million T cells in an earlier analysis found 95 million to 120 million unique TCR beta sequences.

About this clone: Its specificity is not known.

Germline CDR1 reads SEHNR; CDR2 reads FQNEAQ (reference sequence). The CDR3 loop spans 14 amino acids. V was pared by 7 bases and J by 7 bases, with 5 bases of the junction left unmatched. The study, taken as a whole, reports: For most TCR sequences rarity was the rule, although some public TCRs occurred in many donors.

PCR involved 60 Vbeta and 13 Jbeta primers. As handled by the study authors: Roughly 9.9 million shared chains were among the about 80 million unique TCR beta chains that a later analysis counted. The method was immunoSEQ multiplex PCR; TCRdb's version includes in-frame clones alone and lacks a portion of them. V and J calls and clone size are as listed in that table; D and trimming were resolved from the DNA. Found here are about 120,000 clones, approximately 78% of them singletons; the top ten hold 1.3%. This TCR was sampled from a woman in her twenties or thirties in good health and CMV-seronegative. The sample taken for sequencing was PBMCs. The rearrangement links TRBV7-9 to TRBJ1-6, with 9 bases lining up with TRBD1. CDR3 DNA: TGTGCCAGCAACTCCGGACAGGGGAATTCACCCCTCCACTTT. Protein sequence: CASNSGQGNSPLHF.